The sample holds a few counts of the clone carrying this T cell receptor beta chain. What it binds is unknown. Germline CDR1 is SGDLS and CDR2 is YYNGEE. V was trimmed by 0 bases and J by 6 bases, leaving 12 bases between them. The CDR3 has 14 residues. This record comes from a study of T-cell memory formation after mild COVID-19. The study, taken as a whole, reports: A second wave of clones peaked on day 37, and their SARS-CoV-2 specificity went unconfirmed.

TCRdb processed the 5' RACE reads anew with MiXCR; each CDR3 protein has one entry. The data contain hundreds of thousands of distinct CDR3 sequences, approximately 21% of them singletons. The sample consisted of PBMCs or a T cell subset sorted from them (not recorded which). V is TRBV9 and J is TRBJ1-1; D remains unclear. The clonotype comes from an adult woman who had mild COVID-19 (a few samples of this study predate the infection). Cell type and time point are not known. The CDR3 protein is CASSVESAGPEAFF. For the CDR3, the DNA is TGTGCCAGCAGCGTAGAAAGTGCCGGGCCTGAAGCTTTCTTT.